This passage covers 26 T cell receptor beta chains from one sample sequenced in a study of spatial heterogeneity in lung cancer. Time point noted: sample taken at primary tumor resection. TCRdb itself ran the 5' RACE reads through MiXCR, one entry per CDR3 protein. The data hold tens of thousands of distinct CDR3 sequences, with 5.5% to 7.5% observed a single time. The sample consisted of PBMCs, taken at surgery. These receptors originate from a male donor with early-stage non-small cell lung cancer.

There are many counts of this clonotype. This chain links TRBV5-1 with TRBJ1-2; unclear D gene. The germline V gene has CDR1 SGHRS and CDR2 YFSETQ. The CDR3 covers 12 residues. The V end lost 4 bases, the J end lost 3 bases, and 7 bases lay between the germline ends. The CDR3: CASSDDHYGYTF. The CDR3 coding sequence is TGCGCCAGCAGCGACGACCACTATGGCTACACCTTC.

Many counts were recorded for this clonotype. This chain joins TRBV2 and TRBJ1-1, with no clear D. CDR3 length: 11 residues. The V gene's germline CDR1 is SNHLY and CDR2 FYNNEI. V lost 8 bases, J lost 5 bases, and 9 bases lay in between. CDR3 bases: TGTGCCAGCGAAGGTAGTACTGAAGCTTTCTTT. Its translation is CASEGSTEAFF.

This CDR3 reads CASSSGTSGGYEQYF. The DNA for the CDR3 is TGTGCCAGCAGCTCGGGGACTAGCGGGGGCTACGAGCAGTACTTC. The chain recombines TRBV9 with TRBJ2-7; 14 bases are a match to TRBD2. There are 15 residues in the CDR3. CDR1 SGDLS and CDR2 YYNGEE come from the germline V gene. V dropped 4 bases and J dropped 3; count of bases not matched to a gene: 3.

This clonotype was seen ten or more times. The rearrangement joins TRBV5-8 to TRBJ2-6; no clear D. Germline lookup yields CDR1 SGHTS and CDR2 YDEGEE. Trimming pared 0 bases from V and 4 bases from J, leaving 11 bases between. CDR3 length: 16 amino acids. The CDR3 coding sequence is TGTGCCAGCAGCTTGGACCTCACTGGGGGGGCCAACGTCCTGACTTTC. Translation: CASSLDLTGGANVLTF.

This clonotype was detected ten times or more. The chain is built from TRBV10-3 and TRBJ1-1; tentatively, D is TRBD1 (6 bases). V was cut by 8 bases and J by 8 bases, with 12 bases left in between. The V gene's germline CDR1 is ENHRY and CDR2 SYGVKD. The CDR3 sequence is 11 residues long. DNA of the CDR3: TGTGCCATCCTGTCGGGGGCCGAAGCTTTCTTT. Its protein product is CAILSGAEAFF.

This clonotype was seen at least ten times. The chain joins TRBV9 to TRBJ1-1; D perhaps matches TRBD1 (6 bases). This CDR3 spans 14 amino acids. Trimming removed 4 bases from V and 5 bases from J, with 15 bases in between. CDR1 is SGDLS, CDR2 YYNGEE, per germline. CDR3 nucleotides: TGTGCCAGCAGCCCTGGACAGTTGACGACTGAAGCTTTCTTT. Protein sequence: CASSPGQLTTEAFF.

The chain carries TRBV5-6 and TRBJ2-1; 9 bases match TRBD1. J lost 4 bases, V lost 4 bases, and 6 bases had no gene match. Per germline, CDR1 SGHDT and CDR2 YYEEEE. CDR3 length: 15 residues. CDR3 nucleotides: TGTGCCAGCAGCCCCGGGACAGGGTCTTACAATGAGCAGTTCTTC. Encoded protein: CASSPGTGSYNEQFF. The full variable domain, rest sourced from reference TRBV5-6 and TRBJ2-1, is DAGVTQSPTHLIKTRGQQVTLRCSPKSGHDTVSWYQQALGQGPQFIFQYYEEEERQRGNFPDRFSGHQFPNYSSELNVNALLLGDSALYLCASSPGTGSYNEQFFGPGTRLTVL.

The CDR3 is CASSPWAGVSTDTQYF. In DNA form, the CDR3 reads TGTGCCAGCAGCCCCTGGGCGGGGGTTAGCACAGATACGCAGTATTTT. The gene calls are TRBV7-3 and TRBJ2-3, with TRBD2 identical over 7 bases. The V and J ends lost 5 bases and 0 bases, in that order; junction bases with no gene match: 8. This CDR3 is built from 16 residues. The germline V gene encodes CDR1 SGHTA and CDR2 FQGTGA.

This clonotype was counted ten times or more. The chain uses TRBV13 and TRBJ2-5, with 8 bases matching TRBD2. Trimming cost V 6 bases and J 6 bases; bases outside gene matches: 9. The CDR3 totals 14 residues. Germline CDR1 and CDR2: PRHDT and FYEKMQ (reference sequence). The CDR3 reads CASRVAGRLKTQYF. The CDR3 DNA sequence: TGTGCCAGCAGGGTAGCGGGACGTTTGAAGACCCAGTACTTC.

This clonotype was observed many times. The chain uses TRBV7-7 and TRBJ1-5; D may be TRBD1 (5 bases). This CDR3 is built from 13 residues. V lost 1 base and J 5 bases, leaving 6 bases between the germline ends. Germline-derived CDR1 and CDR2 are SSHAT and FNYEAQ (reference sequence). The CDR3: CASSLGRDQPQHF. Here the CDR3 DNA reads TGTGCCAGCAGCTTAGGCAGGGATCAGCCCCAGCATTTT.

The table lists this clonotype with many counts. The chain carries TRBV9 and TRBJ1-6; D is uncertain. The length of the CDR3 is 14 residues. V was trimmed by 0 bases and J by 8 bases, leaving 9 bases between them. Looked up from germline, CDR1 is SGDLS and CDR2 is YYNGEE. CDR3 region: CASSVGGEDSPLHF. The CDR3 region has the DNA TGTGCCAGCAGCGTAGGAGGAGAGGATTCACCCCTCCACTTT.

This clonotype showed up many times. The chain links TRBV28 to TRBJ2-3; D call uncertain. This CDR3 spans 12 amino acids. Germline V gene lookup returns CDR1 MDHEN and CDR2 SYDVKM. V dropped 5 bases and J dropped 5 bases, with 8 bases sitting between them. This CDR3 is CASSPYRDTQYF. In DNA form, the CDR3 reads TGTGCCAGCAGTCCCTACAGAGATACGCAGTATTTT.

Comment on this clonotype: An end of the junction differs from the germline gene, which may be a read error. The chain employs TRBV7-7 and TRBJ2-6; 7 bases fit TRBD1. This CDR3 is 15 amino acids long. Germline CDR1 and CDR2: SSHAT and FNYEAQ (reference sequence). CDR3 protein: CASSLQGAGANVLTF. The DNA of the CDR3 is TGTGCTAGCAGCCTTCAGGGGGCTGGGGCCAACGTCCTGACTTTC.

In regard to this clonotype: It may be a read error: a sequence one base away is much more abundant. The chain links TRBV20-1 to TRBJ2-5; 14 bases fit TRBD2. CDR3 size: 16 residues. Per the germline V gene, CDR1 is DFQATT and CDR2 is SNEGSKA (reference sequence). With V trimmed by 6 bases and J by 3 bases, 9 bases remained unmatched. The DNA of the CDR3 is TGCAGTGCCAGCCCGACTAGCGGGAGGGCCAAAGAGACCCAGTACTTC. Translated, it gives CSASPTSGRAKETQYF.

Only a few counts were recorded for this clonotype. V usage is TRBV20-1 and J usage is TRBJ2-5; 12 bases align to TRBD1. Trimming took 8 bases from V and 4 from J; bases not matched to a gene: 8. This CDR3 is 14 amino acids long. Germline V lookup: CDR1 DFQATT, CDR2 SNEGSKA (reference sequence). The CDR3, as DNA: TGCAGTACCCCGGGACAGGGGGCGCGAGAGACCCAGTACTTC. Protein sequence: CSTPGQGARETQYF.

The chain uses TRBV12-3 or TRBV12-4 and TRBJ1-1; the D gene is possibly TRBD1 (6 bases). The CDR3 sequence is 14 residues long. Trimming pared 6 bases from V and 6 bases from J, leaving 17 bases between. CDR3 protein: CASSLRGGKSEAFF. In nucleotides, the CDR3 is TGTGCCAGCAGCCTCAGGGGCGGGAAGTCTGAAGCTTTCTTT.

This clonotype was detected ten times or more. The chain carries TRBV5-1 and TRBJ1-2; the D is unclear. This CDR3 is 13 amino acids long. Per germline, CDR1 SGHRS and CDR2 YFSETQ. The V end lost 0 bases, the J end lost 7 bases, and 10 bases lay between the germline ends. The CDR3 DNA reads as TGCGCCAGCAGCTTGGAGCAAGGCACTGGCTACACCTTC. Its protein product is CASSLEQGTGYTF.

This clonotype was counted at least ten times. In nucleotides, the CDR3 is TGTGCCAGCAGCCCACCAACTAGCAGCACCGGGGAGCTGTTTTTT. This gives the protein CASSPPTSSTGELFF. The J gene is TRBJ2-2, the V gene TRBV5-4; D perhaps matches TRBD2 (6 bases). Trimming removed 4 bases at V and 4 bases at J, with 14 bases between. The germline gives CDR1 SGHNT, CDR2 YYREEE (reference sequence). CDR3 length: 15 residues.

A few counts support this clonotype. The gene calls are TRBV20-1 and TRBJ1-5; D perhaps matches TRBD1 (6 bases). Germline V gene data show CDR1 as DFQATT and CDR2 as SNEGSKA (reference sequence). This CDR3 spans 15 amino acids. With 5 bases removed from V and 1 base from J, the gap between germline ends came to 15 bases. CDR3 protein: CSAPFTGSSNQPQHF. The CDR3 nucleotides are TGCAGTGCTCCCTTCACAGGGTCCAGCAATCAGCCCCAGCATTTT.

This clonotype has at least ten counts. DNA of the CDR3: TGCAGTGTCGGAGACCGGAACACTGAAGCTTTCTTT. Translating gives CSVGDRNTEAFF. The rearrangement uses TRBV20-1 and TRBJ1-1; D unclear. Trimming took off 7 bases at V and 1 base at J, with 10 bases between the two ends. Looked up from germline, CDR1 is DFQATT and CDR2 is SNEGSKA (reference sequence). The CDR3 has 12 residues.

The V gene is TRBV12-5, the J gene TRBJ2-1, with D uncertain. The germline gives CDR1 LGHNT, CDR2 FRNRAP. V dropped 0 bases and J dropped 10 bases, with 7 bases sitting between them. The CDR3 is made up of 12 amino acids. The CDR3 nucleotides are TGTGCTAGTGGTTTGGTACAGTGGGAGCAGTTCTTC. Protein: CASGLVQWEQFF. Supplemented by reference TRBV12-5 and TRBJ2-1, the full variable domain reads DARVTQTPRHKVTEMGQEVTMRCQPILGHNTVFWYRQTMMQGLELLAYFRNRAPLDDSGMPKDRFSAEMPDATLATLKIQPSEPRDSAVYFCASGLVQWEQFFGPGTRLTVL.

This clonotype was observed at least ten times. The chain uses TRBV5-5 and TRBJ1-5; TRBD1 agrees at 8 bases. Per germline, CDR1 SGHKS and CDR2 YYEKEE (reference sequence). With V trimmed by 3 bases and J by 3 bases, 2 bases remained unmatched. This CDR3 is 14 amino acids long. CDR3 region: CASSWGQVNQPQHF. Here the CDR3 DNA reads TGTGCCAGCAGCTGGGGACAGGTCAATCAGCCCCAGCATTTT.

The J gene is TRBJ1-6, the V gene TRBV5-1, with D perhaps matching TRBD1 (5 bases). CDR3 length equals 16 residues. The ends were cut back, 0 bases at V and 10 bases at J, with 17 bases in the middle. Germline loops: CDR1 SGHRS, CDR2 YFSETQ. The DNA of the CDR3 is TGCGCCAGCAGCTTGGTTGGGGGATCCCCCGGCTCACCCCTCCACTTT. Translation: CASSLVGGSPGSPLHF. Supplemented by reference TRBV5-1 and TRBJ1-6, the full variable domain reads KAGVTQTPRYLIKTRGQQVTLSCSPISGHRSVSWYQQTPGQGLQFLFEYFSETQRNKGNFPGRFSGRQFSNSRSEMNVSTLELGDSALYLCASSLVGGSPGSPLHFGNGTRLTVT.

At least ten counts were recorded for this clonotype. The rearrangement links TRBV2 to TRBJ1-2, with 10 bases fitting TRBD1. The CDR3 has 16 amino acids. Germline V gene data show CDR1 as SNHLY and CDR2 as FYNNEI. With V trimmed by 7 bases and J by 4 bases, 12 bases remained unmatched. The CDR3 DNA sequence: TGTGCCAGCAACATGCTCGTGGGACAGGGGACCTATGGCTACACCTTC. It yields the protein CASNMLVGQGTYGYTF.

This clonotype was picked up many times. The chain combines TRBV21-1 with TRBJ2-1; no DNA check was done on the table's D call, TRBD1. TRBV21-1 represents a pseudogene. The CDR3 sequence is 13 residues long. CDR3: CASSKGWTVPEFF. The CDR3 DNA follows: TGTGCCAGCAGCAAAGGTTGGACAGTTCCCGAGTTCTTC.

Ten or more counts support this clonotype. The V call is TRBV6-5, the J call TRBJ2-7; tentative D call: TRBD1 (8 bases). CDR1 is MNHEY and CDR2 is SVGAGI in the germline V gene. CDR3 length equals 14 residues. Trimming shortened V by 6 bases and J by 10 bases, and 22 bases separated the two germline ends. The CDR3 spells CASRRGIDRGEQYV. The CDR3 DNA is TGTGCCAGCAGGCGGGGGATCGACAGGGGTGAACAGTACGTC.